These 17 T cell receptor beta chains were sequenced from one sample in a study of blood T cells in healthy people across ages. PCR was performed a second time for about 6 to 12 cycles using a sample-barcoded 5' primer and a J-beta primer mix. One entry per CDR3 protein, called by TCRdb with MiXCR from the 5' RACE reads. This table holds over 450,000 distinct CDR3 sequences, nearly 25% found once. These same data were also listed under a study on T cells of mothers and their children.

The source material was blood. These receptor sequences come from a boy aged 5-17 years in good health.

The chain recombines TRBV7-2 with TRBJ2-3; 8 nucleotides align to TRBD2. V trimming: 5 bases; J trimming: 6 bases; junction bases outside the gene matches: 10. The CDR3 contains 15 residues. Germline CDR1 reads SGHTA; CDR2 reads FQGNSA. The chain's CDR3 is CASSPGGALRDTQYF. CDR3 sequence (DNA): TGTGCCAGCAGCCCCGGGGGGGCCCTCAGGGATACGCAGTATTTT.

The V call is TRBV7-6, the J call TRBJ2-1; 7 bases fit TRBD1. The CDR3 has 15 amino acids. Trimming removed 5 bases from V and 3 bases from J; junction bases left unmatched: 7. The germline CDR1 and CDR2 sequences are SGHVS and FNYEAQ. In nucleotides, the CDR3 is TGTGCCAGCAGCCCAGATGCAGGGGGCTACAATGAGCAGTTCTTC. As protein: CASSPDAGGYNEQFF.

This clonotype was observed a handful of times. The rearrangement joins TRBV29-1 to TRBJ1-4; TRBD1 might be the D (5 bases). V was cut by 6 bases and J by 7 bases, with 12 bases left in between. CDR3 length equals 12 residues. Per the germline V gene, CDR1 is SQVTM and CDR2 is ANQGSEA. The CDR3 region has the DNA TGCAGCGTGAGGGGTGAGGGTGAAAAACTGTTTTTT. It is translated as CSVRGEGEKLFF. The full variable domain, its missing parts supplied by reference TRBV29-1 and TRBJ1-4, is SAVISQKPSRDICQRGTSLTIQCQVDSQVTMMFWYRQQPGQSLTLIATANQGSEATYESGFVIDKFPISRPNLTFSTLTVSNMSPEDSSIYLCSVRGEGEKLFFGSGTQLSVL.

The CDR3 nucleotides are TGTGCCAGCAGGTCGGGACTAGCGGGGGGGCCTGAGCAGTTCTTC. As protein: CASRSGLAGGPEQFF. The V and J genes are TRBV11-2 and TRBJ2-1, with 16 bases aligning to TRBD2. Unmatched junction bases numbered 5, after V lost 6 bases and J lost 9 bases. The germline V gene has CDR1 SGHAT and CDR2 FQNNGV. The CDR3 loop spans 15 amino acids.

This clonotype has a handful of counts. The chain is built from TRBV12-3 or TRBV12-4 and TRBJ2-1; maybe TRBD2 (6 bases). The germline V and J ends were trimmed by 3 bases and 0 bases, with 12 bases remaining between them. The CDR3 loop spans 16 amino acids. In nucleotides, the CDR3 is TGTGCCAGCAGTTTTAACCCGCGGGGCTCCTACAATGAGCAGTTCTTC. This translates into CASSFNPRGSYNEQFF.

The chain employs TRBV6-1 and TRBJ1-4; D perhaps matches TRBD1 (6 bases). Trimming took off 7 bases at V and 3 bases at J, with 15 bases between the two ends. The germline CDR1 and CDR2 sequences are MNHNS and SASEGT. The CDR3 runs to 15 residues. CDR3 loop: CASNAQGLPNEKLFF. CDR3 DNA sequence: TGTGCCAGCAACGCACAGGGACTGCCTAATGAAAAACTGTTTTTT.

This sequence joins TRBV7-9 and TRBJ2-3; D remains unclear. Germline CDR1 and CDR2: SEHNR and FQNEAQ (reference sequence). The germline V and J ends were trimmed by 7 bases and 4 bases, with 21 bases remaining between them. CDR3 size: 16 residues. CDR3 amino acids: CASTQTARLLSDTQYF. CDR3 in DNA: TGTGCCAGCACCCAAACCGCCCGATTGCTTTCAGATACGCAGTATTTT.

This clonotype was recorded a few times. V and J are TRBV7-8 and TRBJ2-5, with TRBD1 matching over 9 bases. The tail of the sequence fits TRBJ2-7 better, so the J call may be wrong. This CDR3 has 16 amino acids. CDR1 SGHVS and CDR2 FQNEAQ come from the germline V gene. The CDR3 loop is CASNPRALGQGYEQYF. In DNA, the CDR3 is TGTGCCAGCAACCCAAGGGCCTTGGGACAGGGCTACGAGCAGTACTTC.

V and J are TRBV2 and TRBJ1-6; D call uncertain. Between the trimmed V and J ends, which lost 7 bases and 6 bases, there was a span of 10 bases. The CDR3 covers 13 residues. CDR1 and CDR2 (germline): SNHLY, FYNNEI. The CDR3 is CASTGTTNSPLHF. The CDR3 coding sequence is TGTGCCAGCACGGGAACGACTAATTCACCCCTCCACTTT.

This sequence joins TRBV2 and TRBJ1-2; 10 positions match TRBD1. V dropped 5 bases and J dropped 2; count of bases not matched to a gene: 5. This CDR3 has 15 amino acids. Germline loops: CDR1 SNHLY, CDR2 FYNNEI. The CDR3 DNA reads as TGTGCCAGCAGTCCCCGGGACAGGGGAAACTATGGCTACACCTTC. Its translation: CASSPRDRGNYGYTF.

The V and J genes are TRBV7-9 and TRBJ2-3; D call uncertain. V was pared by 5 bases and J by 0 bases, with 15 bases between. Germline V lookup: CDR1 SEHNR, CDR2 FQNEAQ (reference sequence). This CDR3 has 16 amino acids. This CDR3 is CASSALTSTSTDTQYF. CDR3 DNA sequence: TGTGCCAGCAGCGCGCTGACGTCCACTAGCACAGATACGCAGTATTTT.

This clonotype occurred a few times. This sequence joins TRBV5-4 and TRBJ2-5; 10 nucleotides align to TRBD2. The DNA end is a closer match to TRBJ2-1, so the J assignment may be wrong. The CDR3 extends over 16 amino acids. Germline-derived CDR1 and CDR2 are SGHNT and YYREEE (reference sequence). The CDR3 protein is CASSFPSGGRPNEQFF. For the CDR3, the DNA is TGTGCCAGCAGCTTCCCTAGCGGGGGAAGGCCCAATGAGCAGTTCTTC.

This clonotype was observed a handful of times. The chain carries TRBV6-4 and TRBJ1-6; D not certain. Deletions cut 6 bases from V and 10 bases from J, with 19 bases between. The germline V gene has CDR1 MRHNA and CDR2 SNTAGT. The CDR3 length is 15 residues. CDR3 in amino acids: CASRDRALKGSPLHF. CDR3 in DNA: TGTGCCAGCAGAGATAGGGCATTAAAGGGATCACCCCTCCACTTT.

This clonotype has more than one count but fewer than ten. This chain connects TRBV5-5 to TRBJ2-7; TRBD1 matches at 7 bases. Germline values: CDR1 SGHKS, CDR2 YYEKEE (reference sequence). V shed 0 bases, J shed 4 bases, and the junction held 4 bases outside the gene matches. This CDR3 is built from 14 residues. CDR3 residues: CASSLAEGAYEQYF. DNA for the CDR3: TGTGCCAGCAGCTTGGCCGAGGGGGCGTACGAGCAGTACTTC.

This chain joins TRBV6-5 and TRBJ2-2; D gene ambiguous. This CDR3 contains 15 residues. V dropped 4 bases and J dropped 2 bases, with 11 bases sitting between them. Germline CDR1 reads MNHEY; CDR2 reads SVGAGI. The CDR3 loop is CASSLNTLNTGELFF. CDR3 DNA sequence: TGTGCCAGCAGTTTGAATACCCTAAACACCGGGGAGCTGTTTTTT.

This clonotype has more than one count but fewer than ten. This chain joins TRBV7-4 and TRBJ2-5, with D unclear. V shed 3 bases and J shed 5 bases, with 10 bases lying between them. This CDR3 comprises 13 residues. CDR1 SGHVT and CDR2 SQSDAQ come from the germline V gene. The CDR3: CASSFLLGETQYF. CDR3 bases: TGTGCCAGCAGCTTCTTGCTGGGGGAGACCCAGTACTTC.

The chain has TRBV19 and TRBJ1-4; weak D call: TRBD1 (5 bases). The CDR3 covers 15 residues. Germline V gene sequence: CDR1 LNHDA, CDR2 SQIVND (reference sequence). The V end was cut by 5 bases, the J end by 8 bases, with 18 bases between. CDR3 sequence reads: CASSRKRGPKEKLFF. The DNA of the CDR3 is TGTGCCAGTAGTCGCAAAAGGGGTCCGAAGGAAAAACTGTTTTTT.